The rows below give T cell receptor beta chains drawn from one sample of a study of cytomegalovirus exposure and HLA in healthy donors. Generated by immunoSEQ multiplex PCR, the TCRdb table keeps only in-frame clones and is missing some. Here the sample spans 100,000 to 150,000 clones, roughly three quarters being singletons. Material: PBMCs. The receptors shown here come from a man aged 30 to 39 in good health and CMV-seropositive. CDR3s include the opening cysteine and the closing phenylalanine or tryptophan. Fields, in order: D gene, clone size, J gene, V gene, CDR3 protein, CDR3 DNA. The D gene is left open where the match is weak. Size tells how often a clone was seen (once, few, many) or the class of an expanded clone, and some rows leave it out.

d_call: .
clone_size: .
j_call: TRBJ1-3
v_call: TRBV5-6
cdr3_aa: CASSFPKRGRRGNTIYF
cdr3_nt: TGTGCCAGCAGCTTTCCGAAGCGGGGCCGACGGGGAAACACCATATATTTT

d_call: TRBD2
clone_size: .
j_call: TRBJ2-3
v_call: TRBV4-1
cdr3_aa: CASSQELAVKGDTQYF
cdr3_nt: TGCGCCAGCAGCCAAGAGCTAGCGGTCAAGGGAGATACGCAGTATTTT

d_call: TRBD1
clone_size: .
j_call: TRBJ1-1
v_call: TRBV9
cdr3_aa: CASSVGAGGNTEAFF
cdr3_nt: TGTGCCAGCAGCGTTGGGGCAGGGGGAAACACTGAAGCTTTCTTT

d_call: .
clone_size: .
j_call: TRBJ2-5
v_call: TRBV11-2
cdr3_aa: CASSPDDYGASQTQYF
cdr3_nt: TGTGCCAGCAGCCCCGACGACTATGGCGCTAGCCAGACCCAGTACTTC

d_call: TRBD1
clone_size: .
j_call: TRBJ1-2
v_call: TRBV6-5
cdr3_aa: CASSWTGNYGYTF
cdr3_nt: TGTGCCAGCAGCTGGACAGGGAACTATGGCTACACCTTC

d_call: .
clone_size: .
j_call: TRBJ2-7
v_call: TRBV18
cdr3_aa: CASSPFERAPSYEQYF
cdr3_nt: TGTGCCAGCTCACCATTTGAGCGGGCGCCTTCCTACGAGCAGTACTTC

d_call: TRBD2
clone_size: few
j_call: TRBJ2-1
v_call: TRBV7-2
cdr3_aa: CASSLVLAGRPTEQFF
cdr3_nt: TGTGCCAGCAGCTTAGTACTAGCGGGGAGACCGACTGAGCAGTTCTTC

d_call: .
clone_size: .
j_call: TRBJ2-1
v_call: TRBV5-1
cdr3_aa: CASSPGEAYNEQFF
cdr3_nt: TGCGCCAGCAGCCCGGGTGAGGCCTACAATGAGCAGTTCTTC

d_call: TRBD2
clone_size: .
j_call: TRBJ2-7
v_call: TRBV5-8
cdr3_aa: CASSLEAGTSGYEQYF
cdr3_nt: TGTGCCAGCAGCTTGGAGGCGGGGACTAGCGGCTACGAGCAGTACTTC

d_call: .
clone_size: .
j_call: TRBJ2-3
v_call: TRBV30
cdr3_aa: CAWSVVSSTDTQYF
cdr3_nt: TGTGCCTGGAGTGTGGTCAGTAGCACAGATACGCAGTATTTT